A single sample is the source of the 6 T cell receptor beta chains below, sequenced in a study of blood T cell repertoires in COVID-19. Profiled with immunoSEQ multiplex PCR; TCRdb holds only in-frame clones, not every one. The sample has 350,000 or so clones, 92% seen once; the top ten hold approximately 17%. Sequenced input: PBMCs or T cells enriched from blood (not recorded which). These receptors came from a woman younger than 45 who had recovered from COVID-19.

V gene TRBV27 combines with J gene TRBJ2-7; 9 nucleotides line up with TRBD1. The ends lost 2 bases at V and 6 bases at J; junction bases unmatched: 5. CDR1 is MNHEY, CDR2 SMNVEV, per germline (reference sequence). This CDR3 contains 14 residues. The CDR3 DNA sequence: TGTGCCAGCAGTTTAGGGACAGGGCTCGGCGAGCAGTACTTC. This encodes CASSLGTGLGEQYF.

The CDR3 nucleotides are TGTGCCAGTAGACCCGCAGGTAACACCGGGGAGCTGTTTTTT. Translation gives CASRPAGNTGELFF. The chain combines TRBV19 with TRBJ2-2, with D hard to call. The CDR3 length is 14 residues. Trimming took 6 bases from V and 2 from J, leaving 10 bases between them. Germline-derived CDR1 and CDR2 are LNHDA and SQIVND (reference sequence). The entire variable domain, with the rest obtained from reference TRBV19 and TRBJ2-2, is as follows: DGGITQSPKYLFRKEGQNVTLSCEQNLNHDAMYWYRQDPGQGLRLIYYSQIVNDFQKGDIAEGYSVSREKKESFPLTVTSAQKNPTAFYLCASRPAGNTGELFFGEGSRLTVL.

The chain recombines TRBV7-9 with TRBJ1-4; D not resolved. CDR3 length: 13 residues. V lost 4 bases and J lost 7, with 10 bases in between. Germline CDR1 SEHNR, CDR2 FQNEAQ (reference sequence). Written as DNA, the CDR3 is TGTGCCAGCAGCTCATCGGTCATTGAAAAACTGTTTTTT. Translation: CASSSSVIEKLFF.

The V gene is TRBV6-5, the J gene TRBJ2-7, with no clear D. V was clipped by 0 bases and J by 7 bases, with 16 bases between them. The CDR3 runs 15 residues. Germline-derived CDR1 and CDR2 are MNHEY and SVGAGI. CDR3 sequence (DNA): TGTGCCAGCAGTTACTCGAGGCTAGTGGCGGATGAGCAGTACTTC. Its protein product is CASSYSRLVADEQYF.

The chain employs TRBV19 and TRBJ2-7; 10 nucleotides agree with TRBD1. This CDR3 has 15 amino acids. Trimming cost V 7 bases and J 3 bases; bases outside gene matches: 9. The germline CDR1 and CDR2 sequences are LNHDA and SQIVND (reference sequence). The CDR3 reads CASTPGQGVGYEQYF. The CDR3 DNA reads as TGTGCCAGTACCCCAGGACAGGGGGTAGGCTACGAGCAGTACTTC.

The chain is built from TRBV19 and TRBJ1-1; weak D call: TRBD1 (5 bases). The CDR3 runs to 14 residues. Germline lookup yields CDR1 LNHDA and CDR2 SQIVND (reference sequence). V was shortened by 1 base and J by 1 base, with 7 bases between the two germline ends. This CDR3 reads CASSIAGGNTEAFF. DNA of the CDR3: TGTGCCAGTAGTATAGCCGGGGGGAACACTGAAGCTTTCTTT.